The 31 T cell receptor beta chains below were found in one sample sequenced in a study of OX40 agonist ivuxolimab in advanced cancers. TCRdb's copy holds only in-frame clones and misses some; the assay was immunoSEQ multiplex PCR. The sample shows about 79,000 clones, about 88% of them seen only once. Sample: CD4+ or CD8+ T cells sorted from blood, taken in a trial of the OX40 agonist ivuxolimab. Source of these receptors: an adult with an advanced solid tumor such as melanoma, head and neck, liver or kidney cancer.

CDR3 protein: CASNPGAGGQETQYF. The CDR3 DNA is TGTGCCAGTAACCCAGGGGCTGGGGGCCAAGAGACCCAGTACTTC. V usage is TRBV19 and J usage is TRBJ2-5; D is perhaps TRBD1 (6 bases). This CDR3 spans 15 amino acids. Looked up from germline, CDR1 is LNHDA and CDR2 is SQIVND (reference sequence). The ends were cut back, 7 bases at V and 1 base at J, with 16 bases in the middle.

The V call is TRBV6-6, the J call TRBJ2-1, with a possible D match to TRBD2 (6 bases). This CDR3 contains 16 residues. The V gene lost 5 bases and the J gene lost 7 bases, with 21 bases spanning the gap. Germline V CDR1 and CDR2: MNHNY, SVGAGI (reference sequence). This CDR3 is CASSAVMMGGQNEQFF. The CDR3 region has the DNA TGTGCCAGCAGTGCGGTGATGATGGGAGGTCAAAATGAGCAGTTCTTC.

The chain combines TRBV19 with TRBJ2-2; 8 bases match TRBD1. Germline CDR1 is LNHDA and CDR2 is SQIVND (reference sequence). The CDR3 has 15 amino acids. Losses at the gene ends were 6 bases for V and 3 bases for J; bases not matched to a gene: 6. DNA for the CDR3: TGTGCCAGTAGCAAAAACAGGGGGGACACCGGGGAGCTGTTTTTT. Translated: CASSKNRGDTGELFF.

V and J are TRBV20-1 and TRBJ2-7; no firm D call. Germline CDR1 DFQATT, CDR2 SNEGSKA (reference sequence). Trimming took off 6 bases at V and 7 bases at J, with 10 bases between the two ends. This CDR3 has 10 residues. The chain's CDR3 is CSAWGGEQYF. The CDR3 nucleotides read TGCAGTGCGTGGGGTGGAGAGCAGTACTTC.

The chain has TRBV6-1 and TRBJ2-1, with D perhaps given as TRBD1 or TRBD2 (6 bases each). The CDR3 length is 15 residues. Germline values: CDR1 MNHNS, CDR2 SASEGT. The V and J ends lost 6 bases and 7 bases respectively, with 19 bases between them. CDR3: CASRQVGGSENEQFF. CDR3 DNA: TGTGCCAGCAGGCAGGTGGGGGGCAGCGAGAATGAGCAGTTCTTC.

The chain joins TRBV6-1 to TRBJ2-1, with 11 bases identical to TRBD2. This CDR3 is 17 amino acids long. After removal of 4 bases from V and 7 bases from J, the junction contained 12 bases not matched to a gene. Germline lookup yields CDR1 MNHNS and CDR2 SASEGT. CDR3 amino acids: CASSAVLLAGGRNEQFF. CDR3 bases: TGTGCCAGCAGTGCCGTACTTCTAGCGGGAGGTAGGAATGAGCAGTTCTTC.

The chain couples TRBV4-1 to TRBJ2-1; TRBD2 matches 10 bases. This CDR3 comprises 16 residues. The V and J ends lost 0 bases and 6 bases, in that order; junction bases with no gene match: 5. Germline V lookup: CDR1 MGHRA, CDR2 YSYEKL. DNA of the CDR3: TGCGCCAGCAGCCAAGACGCTAGCGGGAGTATCAATGAGCAGTTCTTC. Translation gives CASSQDASGSINEQFF.

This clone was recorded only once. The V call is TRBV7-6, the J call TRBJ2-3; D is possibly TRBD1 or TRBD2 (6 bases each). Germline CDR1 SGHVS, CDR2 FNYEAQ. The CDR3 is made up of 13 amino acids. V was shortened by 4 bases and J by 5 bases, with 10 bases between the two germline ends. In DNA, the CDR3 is TGTGCCAGCAGCTCTGGAGGGGGAGATACGCAGTATTTT. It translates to CASSSGGGDTQYF.

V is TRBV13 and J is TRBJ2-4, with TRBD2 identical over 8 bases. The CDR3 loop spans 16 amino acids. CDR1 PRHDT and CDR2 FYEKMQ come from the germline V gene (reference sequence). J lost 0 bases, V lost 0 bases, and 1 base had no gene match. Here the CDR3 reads CASSLGSGVAKNIQYF. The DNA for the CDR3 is TGTGCCAGCAGCTTAGGTAGCGGGGTAGCCAAAAACATTCAGTACTTC.

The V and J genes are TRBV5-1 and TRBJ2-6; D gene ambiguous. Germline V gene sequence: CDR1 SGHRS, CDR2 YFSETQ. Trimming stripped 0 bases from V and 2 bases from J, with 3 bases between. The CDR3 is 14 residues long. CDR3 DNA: TGCGCCAGCAGCTTGGATCCTGGGGCCAACGTCCTGACTTTC. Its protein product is CASSLDPGANVLTF.

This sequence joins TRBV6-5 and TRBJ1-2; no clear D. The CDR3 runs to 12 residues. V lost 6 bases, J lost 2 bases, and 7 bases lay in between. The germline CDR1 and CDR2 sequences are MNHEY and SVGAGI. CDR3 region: CASRSENYGYTF. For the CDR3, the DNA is TGTGCCAGCAGGTCGGAGAACTATGGCTACACCTTC.

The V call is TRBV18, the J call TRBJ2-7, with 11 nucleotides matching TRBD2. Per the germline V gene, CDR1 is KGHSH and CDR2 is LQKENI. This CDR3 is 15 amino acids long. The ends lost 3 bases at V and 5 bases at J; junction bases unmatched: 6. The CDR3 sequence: CASSPGLAVFDEQYF. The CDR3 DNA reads TGTGCCAGCTCACCGGGACTAGCGGTATTCGACGAGCAGTACTTC.

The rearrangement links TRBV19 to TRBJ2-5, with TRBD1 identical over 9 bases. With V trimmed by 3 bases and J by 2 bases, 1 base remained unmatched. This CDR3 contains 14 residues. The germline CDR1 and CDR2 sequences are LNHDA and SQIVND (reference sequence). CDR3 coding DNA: TGTGCCAGTAGTATCGGGACAGGGCAAGAGACCCAGTACTTC. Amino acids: CASSIGTGQETQYF.

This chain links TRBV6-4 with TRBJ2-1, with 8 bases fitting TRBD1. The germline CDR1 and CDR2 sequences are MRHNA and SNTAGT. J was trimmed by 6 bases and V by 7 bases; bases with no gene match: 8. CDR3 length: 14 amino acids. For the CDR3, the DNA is TGTGCCAGCACCGGACAGGGATCGGGCAATGAGCAGTTCTTC. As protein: CASTGQGSGNEQFF.

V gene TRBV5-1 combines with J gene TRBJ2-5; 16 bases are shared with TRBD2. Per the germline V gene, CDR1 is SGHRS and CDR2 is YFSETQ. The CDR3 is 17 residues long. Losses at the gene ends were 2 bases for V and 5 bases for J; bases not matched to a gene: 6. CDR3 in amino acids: CASSFQGLAGGVETQYF. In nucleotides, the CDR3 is TGCGCCAGCAGCTTCCAGGGACTAGCGGGAGGGGTGGAGACCCAGTACTTC.

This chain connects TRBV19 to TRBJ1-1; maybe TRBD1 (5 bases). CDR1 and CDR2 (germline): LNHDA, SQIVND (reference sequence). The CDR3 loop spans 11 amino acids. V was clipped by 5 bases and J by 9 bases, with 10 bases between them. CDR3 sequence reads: CASSGGLKAFF. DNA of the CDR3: TGTGCCAGTAGTGGGGGTCTAAAAGCTTTCTTT.

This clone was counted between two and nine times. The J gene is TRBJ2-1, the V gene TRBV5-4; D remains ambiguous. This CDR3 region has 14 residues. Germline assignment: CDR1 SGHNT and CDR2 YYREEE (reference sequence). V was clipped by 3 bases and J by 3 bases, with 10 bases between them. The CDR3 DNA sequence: TGTGCCAGCAGCTCATGGGGAAGCTACAATGAGCAGTTCTTC. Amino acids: CASSSWGSYNEQFF.

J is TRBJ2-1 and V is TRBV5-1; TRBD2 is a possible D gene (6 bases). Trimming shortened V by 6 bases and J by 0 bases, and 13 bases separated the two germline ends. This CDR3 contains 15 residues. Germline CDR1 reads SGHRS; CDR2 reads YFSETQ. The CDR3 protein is CASTERASSYNEQFF. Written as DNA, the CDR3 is TGCGCCAGCACCGAGCGGGCCAGCTCCTACAATGAGCAGTTCTTC.

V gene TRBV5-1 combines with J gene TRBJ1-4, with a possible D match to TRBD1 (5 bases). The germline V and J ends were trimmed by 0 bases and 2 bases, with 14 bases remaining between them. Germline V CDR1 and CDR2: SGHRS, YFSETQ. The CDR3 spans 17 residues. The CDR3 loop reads CASSLEPPRDTNEKLFF. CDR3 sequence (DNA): TGCGCCAGCAGCTTGGAGCCCCCGCGGGACACTAATGAAAAACTGTTTTTT. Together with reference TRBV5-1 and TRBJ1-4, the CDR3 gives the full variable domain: KAGVTQTPRYLIKTRGQQVTLSCSPISGHRSVSWYQQTPGQGLQFLFEYFSETQRNKGNFPGRFSGRQFSNSRSEMNVSTLELGDSALYLCASSLEPPRDTNEKLFFGSGTQLSVL.

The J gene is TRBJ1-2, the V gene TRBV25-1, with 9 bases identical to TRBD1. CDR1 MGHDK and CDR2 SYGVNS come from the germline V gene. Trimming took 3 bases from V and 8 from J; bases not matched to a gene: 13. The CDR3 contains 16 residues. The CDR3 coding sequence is TGTGCCAGCAGTGACCACGGACGGGGACAGGGAGGGGGCTACACCTTC. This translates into CASSDHGRGQGGGYTF.

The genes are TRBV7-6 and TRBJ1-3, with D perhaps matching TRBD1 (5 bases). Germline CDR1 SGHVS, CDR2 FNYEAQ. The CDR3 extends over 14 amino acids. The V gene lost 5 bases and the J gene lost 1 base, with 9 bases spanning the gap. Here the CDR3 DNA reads TGTGCCAGCAGCCAGACAGTGTCTGGAAACACCATATATTTT. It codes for CASSQTVSGNTIYF.

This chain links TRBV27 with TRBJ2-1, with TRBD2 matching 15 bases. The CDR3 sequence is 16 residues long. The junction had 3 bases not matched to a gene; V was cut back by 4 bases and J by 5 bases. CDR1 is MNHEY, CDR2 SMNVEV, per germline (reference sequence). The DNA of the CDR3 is TGTGCCAGCAGTTCCTGGACTAGCGGGAGGGACAATGAGCAGTTCTTC. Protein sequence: CASSSWTSGRDNEQFF.

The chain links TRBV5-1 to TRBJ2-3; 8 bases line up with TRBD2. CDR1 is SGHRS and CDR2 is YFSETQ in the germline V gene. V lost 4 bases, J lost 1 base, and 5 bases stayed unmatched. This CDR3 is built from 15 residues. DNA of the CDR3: TGCGCCAGCAGCCGGGAGGGACGGCGCACAGATACGCAGTATTTT. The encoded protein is CASSREGRRTDTQYF.

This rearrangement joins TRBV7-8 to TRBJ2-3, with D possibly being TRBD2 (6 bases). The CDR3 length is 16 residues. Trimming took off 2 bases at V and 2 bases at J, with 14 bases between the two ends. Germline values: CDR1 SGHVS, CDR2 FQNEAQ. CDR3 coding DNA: TGTGCCAGCAGCTTACGCCGACGGGACTCCACAGATACGCAGTATTTT. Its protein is CASSLRRRDSTDTQYF.

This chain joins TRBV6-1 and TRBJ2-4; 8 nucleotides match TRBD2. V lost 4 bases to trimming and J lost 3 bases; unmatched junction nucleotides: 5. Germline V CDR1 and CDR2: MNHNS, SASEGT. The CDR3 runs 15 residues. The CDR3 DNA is TGTGCCAGCAGTGCTGTACTAGCGGACAAAAACATTCAGTACTTC. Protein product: CASSAVLADKNIQYF.

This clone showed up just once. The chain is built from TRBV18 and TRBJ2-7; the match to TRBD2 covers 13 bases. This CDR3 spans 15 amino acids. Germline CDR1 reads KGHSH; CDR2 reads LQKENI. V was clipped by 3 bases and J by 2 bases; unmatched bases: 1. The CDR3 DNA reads TGTGCCAGCTCACCCGGGACTAGCGGGACCTACGAGCAGTACTTC. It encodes CASSPGTSGTYEQYF.

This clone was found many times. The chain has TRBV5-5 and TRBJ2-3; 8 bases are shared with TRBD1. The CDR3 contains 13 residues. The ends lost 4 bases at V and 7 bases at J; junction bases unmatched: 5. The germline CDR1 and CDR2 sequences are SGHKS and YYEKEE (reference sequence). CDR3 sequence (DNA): TGTGCCAGCAGCGGACAGGGATTCAATACGCAGTATTTT. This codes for CASSGQGFNTQYF.

CDR3 sequence reads: CASRPGTGYYEQYF. The CDR3 nucleotides are TGTGCCAGCAGGCCCGGGACAGGGTACTACGAGCAGTACTTC. The chain couples TRBV2 to TRBJ2-7, with 9 bases aligning to TRBD1. The trim removed 6 bases at V and 3 bases at J, leaving 6 bases unmatched. Germline V gives CDR1 SNHLY, CDR2 FYNNEI. This CDR3 is 14 amino acids long. The full variable domain, its missing parts supplied by reference TRBV2 and TRBJ2-7, is EPEVTQTPSHQVTQMGQEVILRCVPISNHLYFYWYRQILGQKVEFLVSFYNNEISEKSEIFDDQFSVERPDGSNFTLKIRSTKLEDSAMYFCASRPGTGYYEQYFGPGTRLTVT.

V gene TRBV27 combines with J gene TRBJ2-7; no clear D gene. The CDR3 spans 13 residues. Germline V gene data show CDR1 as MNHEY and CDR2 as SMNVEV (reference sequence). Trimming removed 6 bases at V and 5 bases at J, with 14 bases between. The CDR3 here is CASSRESRHEQYF. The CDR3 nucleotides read TGTGCCAGCAGCCGCGAGTCCCGCCACGAGCAGTACTTC.

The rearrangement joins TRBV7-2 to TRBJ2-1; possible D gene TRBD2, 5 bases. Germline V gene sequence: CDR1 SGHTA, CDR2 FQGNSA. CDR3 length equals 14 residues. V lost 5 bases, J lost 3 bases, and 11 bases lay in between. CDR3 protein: CASSKGSYYNEQFF. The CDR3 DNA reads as TGTGCCAGCAGCAAAGGGAGTTACTACAATGAGCAGTTCTTC.

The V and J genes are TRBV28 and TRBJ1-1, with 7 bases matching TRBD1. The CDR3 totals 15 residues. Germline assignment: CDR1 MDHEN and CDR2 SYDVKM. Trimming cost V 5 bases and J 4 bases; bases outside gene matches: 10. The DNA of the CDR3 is TGTGCCAGCAGTACCCCAGGGGGTTTGGGCACTGAAGCTTTCTTT. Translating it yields CASSTPGGLGTEAFF.